The entry below describes one T cell receptor (beta chain). Its antigen is not identified. PCR amplification relied on 60 Vbeta primers (plus 13 Jbeta primers). Sequenced by immunoSEQ multiplex PCR; TCRdb stores in-frame clones only, minus some. The sample holds 100,000 or so clones, 83% seen once. At sampling all donors were nominally healthy, likely with unrecorded immune exposures. These data come from a study of cytomegalovirus exposure and HLA in healthy donors. Findings and limits, study-wide: TCR beta chains numbering about 160 were designated cytomegalovirus-associated.

The CDR3 has 15 residues. The germline V gene encodes CDR1 LNHDA and CDR2 SQIVND (reference sequence). V dropped 0 bases and J dropped 3 bases, with 11 bases sitting between them. The rearrangement uses TRBV19 and TRBJ1-1; weak D call: TRBD1 (5 bases). The sequence came from a man aged 18-30 years in good health and CMV-seronegative. Sequenced material: PBMCs. This chain's CDR3 is CASSIEGQIYTEAFF. Written as DNA, the CDR3 is TGTGCCAGTAGTATAGAGGGGCAGATTTACACTGAAGCTTTCTTT.